This T cell receptor (beta chain) came from a study of cytomegalovirus exposure and HLA in healthy donors. The germline CDR1 and CDR2 sequences are SGHKS and YYEKEE (reference sequence). The CDR3 is made up of 13 amino acids. The V and J ends lost 0 bases and 9 bases respectively, with 12 bases between them. This clone appeared a few times. The primer mix had 60 Vbeta and 13 Jbeta primers. Only in-frame clones appear in the TCRdb table, and some are missing; sequencing was by immunoSEQ multiplex PCR. The sample yields approximately 180,000 clones, about an eighth seen once. The sequence came from a man over 45 in good health and CMV-seropositive. V is TRBV5-5 and J is TRBJ2-5, with no clear D. Material: PBMCs. The CDR3 spells CASSLAAGWPQYF. The CDR3 region has the DNA TGTGCCAGCAGCTTGGCAGCAGGATGGCCCCAGTACTTC.